This T cell receptor beta chain is from a study of blood T cell repertoires in COVID-19. In the original analysis: Estimated nucleated cell counts came from reference gene primer amplification. Sequencing used immunoSEQ multiplex PCR; TCRdb keeps in-frame clones, though not all of them. From that table come the V and J calls and clone size; the DNA was used to work out D and trimming. The sample consists of about 87,000 clones, around 83% of them appearing once. With 3 bases clipped from V and 2 bases from J, the junction kept 6 bases outside the gene matches. The CDR3 contains 15 residues. Germline loops: CDR1 SGHNT, CDR2 YYREEE (reference sequence).

J is TRBJ1-2 and V is TRBV5-4; 8 bases are a match to TRBD1. The sequence was collected from a woman in her seventies with acute or convalescent COVID-19. Sequencing was performed on peripheral blood. This chain's CDR3 is CASSSKDRANYGYTF. The CDR3 DNA reads TGTGCCAGCAGCTCAAAGGACAGGGCGAACTATGGCTACACCTTC.